This T cell receptor (beta chain) was identified in a study of T-cell memory formation after mild COVID-19. Researchers used 5'RACE with constant-segment primers to make TCR alpha and TCR beta cDNA libraries that carry sample barcodes and UMIs. TCRdb reprocessed the 5' RACE reads via MiXCR and lists one record per CDR3 protein. The sample comprises around 110,000 distinct CDR3 sequences, roughly 14% of which are singletons, and around 43% rests with the top ten. The CDR3 extends over 15 amino acids. Germline loops: CDR1 KGHSH, CDR2 LQKENI. The V and J ends lost 3 bases and 5 bases respectively, with 15 bases between them.

The rearrangement uses TRBV18 and TRBJ2-3; D is undetermined. This sequence was found in a man aged 18 to 29 who had mild COVID-19 (a few samples of this study predate the infection). Cell type and time point are not known. Material for sequencing was PBMCs or a T cell subset sorted from them (not recorded which). The CDR3 DNA follows: TGTGCCAGCTCACCCCCAGTGAGAGGCGAAGATACGCAGTATTTT. Amino acids: CASSPPVRGEDTQYF.